This T cell receptor (beta chain) was observed in a study of regulatory T cells in long-lasting Graves disease. Sequencing libraries for TCR beta were prepared with iRepertoire HTBI primers and Arm-PCR of CDR3 regions. MiXCR was run by TCRdb on the multiplex PCR reads, yielding one entry per CDR3 protein. This sample has 500,000 to 800,000 distinct CDR3 sequences, with 25% to 35% found just once. Findings of the study overall: Persistent Graves' patients showed less TCR diversity than newly diagnosed patients showed.

Time point given: persistent/refractory GD, antithyroid drugs over 5 years with positive TRAb. The authors made the TCR library using RNA they extracted from PBMCs. All patients originated from an endocrinology department located in Xi'an, China. With regard to this clonotype: Its cognate antigen is unknown.

The sample here was peripheral blood mononuclear cells (PBMCs), taken when the disease was refractory, from a patient treated with antithyroid drugs. The source is a female donor with Graves disease.

CDR3 loop: CSARLKGSGRDEQYF. The CDR3 bases are TGCAGTGCTAGATTAAAGGGCAGCGGGAGGGACGAGCAGTACTTC. V gene TRBV20-1 combines with J gene TRBJ2-7; 10 bases map to TRBD2. Germline V gives CDR1 DFQATT, CDR2 SNEGSKA (reference sequence). The CDR3 runs 15 residues. V was pared by 2 bases and J by 5 bases, with 9 bases of the junction left unmatched.